This T cell receptor (beta chain) originates from a study of T cells expressing NK-cell markers (dated by TCRdb to 2020 to 2022). About the investigation overall: Three sorted T-cell subsets (CD3+CD56+NKG2C+, CD3+CD56+NKG2C- and CD3+CD56-NKG2C+) from under 10 donors had their TCR beta-chain repertoires profiled. Most of the eight sequenced donors were HCMV-seropositive and one was HCMV-seronegative. The libraries were sequenced on Illumina HiSeq 2000/2500, MiSeq or NextSeq, producing 2 x 150 bp reads. All eight donors whose samples were sequenced were randomly selected healthy volunteers, three of them men and five women.

Sequencing was carried out with an Illumina HiSeq 2000. TCR beta cDNA libraries were made by 5'RACE template switching that added a universal primer site and unique molecular identifiers. cDNA synthesis was primed from the TCR beta constant segment, followed by two successive PCR amplification steps. The paper's data handling went like this. MIGEC was used to demultiplex reads and group the reads by UMI, and MiTCR was used to assemble and quantify clonotypes. To exclude erroneous sequences, any TCR cDNA sequence not supported by at least two reads was discarded. The tcR package was used for downstream repertoire analysis, with clonotypes matched between fractions based on CDR3 nucleotide sequence plus V segment. VDJmatch was used to annotate antigen specificity against VDJdb, with one amino acid substitution in CDR3 permitted. After the reads were reprocessed by TCRdb, one entry was made per CDR3 protein sequence, with no DNA. The authors' filters were not applied to this entry. This sample's table carries some 600,000 distinct CDR3 sequences. The ten largest clones represent 3% to 4.5% of the sample.

HCMV-specific IgG was detected in serum with a commercial ELISA kit to determine HCMV serostatus. Ficoll density gradient centrifugation was used to isolate peripheral blood mononuclear cells from blood. On this clonotype: The clone's antigen remains unknown.

The CDR1 and CDR2 encoded by the germline V gene are MNHNS and SASEGT. The cysteine opens and the phenylalanine closes a CDR3 of 15 amino acids. Only the protein is on record. The paper's findings and limits, for the study overall: Those dominant clonotypes were again the most abundant among CD3+CD56-NKG2C+ cells in several donors, at roughly 25-60.1%. Whether the expanded NKG2C-expressing T cell clones were specific for HCMV antigens remained unclear. In several donors, the dominant CD3+CD56+NKG2C+ clonotypes were found to rank among the top 10 CD8+ clonotypes and to make up roughly 1.0-7.0% of CD8+ T cells.

The rearrangement combines TRBV6-1 with TRBJ1-1. The clonotype comes from a young man in good health. Donor details come from another sample of the same person, matched by shared clones. The sample taken for sequencing was blood T cells: a sorted CD56 or NKG2C T cell subset, CD4+ or CD8+ T cells, or bulk PBMC T cells (not recorded which). The CDR3 corresponds to CASAISGAMNTEAFF.